This T cell receptor (beta chain) stems from a study of regulatory T cells in long-lasting Graves disease. Arm-PCR of CDR3 regions with iRepertoire HTBI primers generated TCR beta libraries. Per the original data handling: The samples included approximately 60 TRBV and 14 to 15 TRBJ segments. TCRdb fed the multiplex PCR reads into MiXCR, producing one record per CDR3 protein. TCRdb, not the original authors, processed these V and J calls. The sample has about 240,000 distinct CDR3 sequences, 20% seen once. Germline assignment: CDR1 SNHLY and CDR2 FYNNEI. Trimming removed 3 bases from V and 12 bases from J, with 9 bases in between. The CDR3 is 11 residues long. This clonotype was counted at least ten times. Its specificity is not known. General study findings and limits: A reduction in accuracy may have resulted from the small sample size. Rather than thyroid tissue, only peripheral blood underwent study. Patients with persistent disease showed a bias toward TRBV28, TRBJ1-2 and TRBJ2-5.

The time point is: newly diagnosed GD, antithyroid drugs for less than 3 months. The authors made the TCR library using RNA they extracted from PBMCs. V usage is TRBV2 and J usage is TRBJ2-1; TRBD2 is a possible D gene (6 bases). Sequencing was performed on peripheral blood mononuclear cells (PBMCs), taken at new diagnosis, from a patient treated with antithyroid drugs. This receptor was obtained from a female donor with Graves disease. The CDR3 nucleotides are TGTGCCAGCAGTGAGGAGGGCGGGCAGTTCTTC. Translating gives CASSEEGGQFF. Based on the CDR3 plus reference TRBV2 and TRBJ2-1, the full variable domain is EPEVTQTPSHQVTQMGQEVILRCVPISNHLYFYWYRQILGQKVEFLVSFYNNEISEKSEIFDDQFSVERPDGSNFTLKIRSTKLEDSAMYFCASSEEGGQFFGPGTRLTVL.